Listed below are T cell receptor beta chains from one sample, sequenced in a study of control samples from healthy donors and cancer patients. The table came from immunoSEQ multiplex PCR; TCRdb's copy has only in-frame clones and leaves some out. The data show about 44,000 clones, over 65% seen once. Sequencing was performed on formalin-fixed, paraffin-embedded tissue. Every receptor here comes from a male donor with melanoma. Both conserved end residues are part of each CDR3. Each record gives: clone size, V gene, CDR3 length, D gene, J gene, CDR3 DNA, CDR3 protein. D genes are given only for firm matches. Clone size is given for some rows only: seen once, a few or many times, or a class if the clone is expanded.

size: -
V: TRBV19
length: 13
D: -
J: TRBJ2-3
DNA: TGTGCCAGTAGTAACAGGCGTACAGATACGCAGTATTTT
CDR3: CASSNRRTDTQYF

size: -
V: TRBV14
length: 16
D: TRBD1
J: TRBJ2-2
DNA: TGTGCCAGCACACGATTCCAGGGGGATAACACCGGGGAGCTGTTTTTT
CDR3: CASTRFQGDNTGELFF

size: medium-sized
V: TRBV10-2
length: 15
D: TRBD2
J: TRBJ2-1
DNA: TGCGCCAGCCTTAGCGGGAGGGCCGGTGGGAATGAGCAGTTCTTC
CDR3: CASLSGRAGGNEQFF

size: once
V: TRBV2
length: 11
D: -
J: TRBJ2-1
DNA: TGTGCCAGCGTGGCTTTTGATGAGCAGTTCTTC
CDR3: CASVAFDEQFF

size: once
V: TRBV7-9
length: 17
D: -
J: TRBJ2-7
DNA: TGTGCCAGCAGCTTACGGGGTACGGGGGTTGAGGCCTACGAGCAGTACTTC
CDR3: CASSLRGTGVEAYEQYF

size: -
V: TRBV28
length: 13
D: -
J: TRBJ1-1
DNA: TGTGCCAGCAGTTTATTTGGGAACACTGAAGCTTTCTTT
CDR3: CASSLFGNTEAFF

size: -
V: TRBV24-1
length: 14
D: TRBD1
J: TRBJ2-5
DNA: TGTGCCACCAGTCCGGGGACAGTCCAAGAGACCCAGTACTTC
CDR3: CATSPGTVQETQYF

size: -
V: TRBV29-1
length: 13
D: TRBD1
J: TRBJ1-2
DNA: TGCAGCGCTGGGACAGGCGCTGTCTATGGCTACACCTTC
CDR3: CSAGTGAVYGYTF

size: few
V: TRBV19
length: 14
D: -
J: TRBJ2-5
DNA: TGTGCCAGTAGTATTAGCGGCAGGCAAGAGACCCAGTACTTC
CDR3: CASSISGRQETQYF

size: -
V: TRBV10-2
length: 21
D: -
J: TRBJ2-1
DNA: TGCGCCAGCAGTGAGTCCCTAGGCCTAGCAGCCCAAATAAAACTACGCAATGAGCAGTTCTTC
CDR3: CASSESLGLAAQIKLRNEQFF

size: few
V: TRBV6-5
length: 14
D: -
J: TRBJ2-5
DNA: TGTGCCAGCAGTCCGGTAGGGTTAGCTGAGACCCAGTACTTC
CDR3: CASSPVGLAETQYF

size: -
V: TRBV7-8
length: 15
D: -
J: TRBJ2-7
DNA: TGTGCCAGCAGCTTAGTGGAAGACCCAGGCTACGAGCAGTACTTC
CDR3: CASSLVEDPGYEQYF

size: -
V: TRBV11-2
length: 14
D: -
J: TRBJ1-1
DNA: TGTGCCAGCAGCTTAGTTGCAGGGTCTGTGGAAGCTTTCTTT
CDR3: CASSLVAGSVEAFF

size: -
V: TRBV21-1
length: 20
D: -
J: TRBJ2-3
DNA: TGTGCCAGCACGAAAAGGGTCCGGTCGGCAGCGGGAGGAAGCACAGATACGCAGTATTTT
CDR3: CASTKRVRSAAGGSTDTQYF

size: -
V: TRBV5-1
length: 13
D: -
J: TRBJ1-1
DNA: TGCGCCAGCAGCCTGCAGGAGAACACTGAAGCTTTCTTT
CDR3: CASSLQENTEAFF

size: -
V: TRBV19
length: 15
D: TRBD2
J: TRBJ2-1
DNA: TGTGCCAGTAGTATAGAAGCGGGAAGGTACAATGAGCAGTTCTTC
CDR3: CASSIEAGRYNEQFF

size: -
V: TRBV11-2
length: 17
D: -
J: TRBJ1-2
DNA: TGTGCCAGCAGCGCTCAAGTATCGGGGGATCGGGCCTATGGCTACACCTTC
CDR3: CASSAQVSGDRAYGYTF

size: -
V: TRBV5-5
length: 13
D: -
J: TRBJ2-7
DNA: TGTGCCAGCAGCTTGATGCCAGCCTACGAGCAGTACTTC
CDR3: CASSLMPAYEQYF

size: -
V: TRBV7-8
length: 15
D: -
J: TRBJ1-1
DNA: TGTGCCAGCAGCCCTAACCGGTTGGGGATCGATGAAGCTTTCTTT
CDR3: CASSPNRLGIDEAFF

size: once
V: TRBV27
length: 13
D: -
J: TRBJ1-6
DNA: TGTGCCAGCAGAACCCACGCAGATTCACCCCTCCACTTT
CDR3: CASRTHADSPLHF

size: -
V: TRBV10-2
length: 13
D: -
J: TRBJ2-1
DNA: TGCGCCACTTACGGGACGCTGTACAATGAGCAGTTCTTC
CDR3: CATYGTLYNEQFF

size: -
V: TRBV9
length: 14
D: TRBD1
J: TRBJ1-2
DNA: TGTGCCAGCAGCGTAGCGGGGACAGTCTATGGCTACACCTTC
CDR3: CASSVAGTVYGYTF

size: -
V: TRBV28
length: 15
D: -
J: TRBJ1-5
DNA: TGTGCCAGCAGTACCCGGTTGGGGGGCAATCAGCCCCAGCATTTT
CDR3: CASSTRLGGNQPQHF

size: -
V: TRBV5-6
length: 15
D: -
J: TRBJ1-6
DNA: TGTGCCAGCAGCTTCCAGGGCTCCTATAATTCACCCCTCCACTTT
CDR3: CASSFQGSYNSPLHF

size: -
V: TRBV4-2
length: 15
D: TRBD1
J: TRBJ1-1
DNA: TGTGCCAGCAGCCATTCAGACAGGGCGAACACTGAAGCTTTCTTT
CDR3: CASSHSDRANTEAFF

size: -
V: TRBV18
length: 13
D: -
J: TRBJ1-1
DNA: TGTGCCAGCTCACCGACAGAAAACACTGAAGCTTTCTTT
CDR3: CASSPTENTEAFF

size: -
V: TRBV9
length: 16
D: -
J: TRBJ2-3
DNA: TGTGCCAGCAGCGCCGGCTTGAGCGTTTTCGCAGATACGCAGTATTTT
CDR3: CASSAGLSVFADTQYF

size: -
V: TRBV9
length: 15
D: -
J: TRBJ2-3
DNA: TGTGCCAGCAGCCCCCGGCTAGTGGGCGCAGATACGCAGTATTTT
CDR3: CASSPRLVGADTQYF

size: -
V: TRBV4-2
length: 14
D: -
J: TRBJ2-1
DNA: TGTGCCAGCAGCCAAGAAGGGAGTGTTGGTGAGCAGTTCTTC
CDR3: CASSQEGSVGEQFF

size: once
V: TRBV27
length: 15
D: TRBD2
J: TRBJ2-5
DNA: TGTGCCAGCAGTTCAGCGGGAGAGGGACAAGAGACCCAGTACTTC
CDR3: CASSSAGEGQETQYF

size: -
V: TRBV28
length: 17
D: -
J: TRBJ1-3
DNA: TGTGCCAGCAGTTTATTGGAACAGCTCAGTTCTGGAAACACCATATATTTT
CDR3: CASSLLEQLSSGNTIYF

size: -
V: TRBV10-2
length: 13
D: TRBD2
J: TRBJ2-1
DNA: TGCGCCAGCAGCCGGGGGGGATACAATGAGCAGTTCTTC
CDR3: CASSRGGYNEQFF

size: -
V: TRBV6-1
length: 14
D: -
J: TRBJ1-1
DNA: TGTGCCAGCAGTGAAGCGTCGGCAGTTCCTGAAGCTTTCTTT
CDR3: CASSEASAVPEAFF

size: -
V: TRBV2
length: 16
D: TRBD1
J: TRBJ2-7
DNA: TGTGCCAGCAGAATGGCGTCGACAGGGGGCGAAGACGAGCAGTACTTC
CDR3: CASRMASTGGEDEQYF

size: -
V: TRBV7-6
length: 19
D: TRBD2
J: TRBJ2-3
DNA: TGTGCCAGCAGCTTAGGCTTTAGCGGGAGGGCAGCTCACACAGATACGCAGTATTTT
CDR3: CASSLGFSGRAAHTDTQYF

size: -
V: TRBV3-1/TRBV3-2
length: 12
D: -
J: TRBJ2-1
DNA: TGTGCCAGCAGCTCCCTAAACAATGAGCAGTTCTTC
CDR3: CASSSLNNEQFF

size: -
V: TRBV3-1/TRBV3-2
length: 18
D: TRBD1
J: TRBJ2-4
DNA: TGTGCCAGCAGCCCAGGAAACAGGGGGAACGTAGCCAAAAACATTCAGTACTTC
CDR3: CASSPGNRGNVAKNIQYF

size: -
V: TRBV5-5
length: 16
D: -
J: TRBJ1-2
DNA: TGTGCCAGCAGCTTTAAGCCCGCCCGGGACGGCTATGGCTACACCTTC
CDR3: CASSFKPARDGYGYTF

size: -
V: TRBV7-8
length: 14
D: -
J: TRBJ2-7
DNA: TGTGCCAGCAGCTCCCGCAGGGGATCCTACGAGCAGTACTTC
CDR3: CASSSRRGSYEQYF

size: -
V: TRBV3-1/TRBV3-2
length: 13
D: -
J: TRBJ2-5
DNA: TGTGCCAGCAGCCAATCCCCGATTGAGACCCAGTACTTC
CDR3: CASSQSPIETQYF

size: once
V: TRBV4-1
length: 14
D: -
J: TRBJ1-2
DNA: TGCGCCAGCAGCCAGGATAGGGGGAGATTTGGCTACACCTTC
CDR3: CASSQDRGRFGYTF

size: -
V: TRBV7-8
length: 17
D: -
J: TRBJ2-7
DNA: TGTGCCAGCAGCGTAGGGGACCGGGACGCTGCGGCATACGAGCAGTACTTC
CDR3: CASSVGDRDAAAYEQYF

size: medium-sized
V: TRBV18
length: 14
D: -
J: TRBJ2-2
DNA: TGTGCCGGCGGTGTAGTAGGAGGTTCCGGGGAGCTGTTTTTT
CDR3: CAGGVVGGSGELFF

size: -
V: TRBV5-1
length: 15
D: -
J: TRBJ2-1
DNA: TGCGCCAGCAGCAGTCGGGCTGGTTTGGGGAATGAGCAGTTCTTC
CDR3: CASSSRAGLGNEQFF

size: -
V: TRBV3-1/TRBV3-2
length: 14
D: TRBD1
J: TRBJ2-7
DNA: TGTGCCAGCAGCCCGGGACAGGGGATTCTCGAGCAGTACTTC
CDR3: CASSPGQGILEQYF

size: -
V: TRBV5-6
length: 15
D: TRBD2
J: TRBJ2-5
DNA: TGTGCCAGCAGCTGGGGACTAGCGGCCCCAGAGACCCAGTACTTC
CDR3: CASSWGLAAPETQYF

size: once
V: TRBV11-3
length: 16
D: -
J: TRBJ2-1
DNA: TGTGCCAGCAGCGCCCGGGGGCAAAGCTCCTACAATGAGCAGTTCTTC
CDR3: CASSARGQSSYNEQFF

size: many
V: TRBV27
length: 14
D: -
J: TRBJ2-7
DNA: TGTGCCAGCAGCTTGAATGGACTGAACTACGAGCAGTACTTC
CDR3: CASSLNGLNYEQYF

size: -
V: TRBV2
length: 14
D: -
J: TRBJ1-4
DNA: TGTGCCAGCAGTCCGGAGATACCTAATGAAAAACTGTTTTTT
CDR3: CASSPEIPNEKLFF

size: -
V: TRBV27
length: 18
D: -
J: TRBJ2-6
DNA: TGTGCCAGCAGTTTAGGCCCCCCCAGTACTTCTGGGGCCAACGTCCTGACTTTC
CDR3: CASSLGPPSTSGANVLTF

size: -
V: TRBV5-6
length: 16
D: -
J: TRBJ1-4
DNA: TGTGCCAGCAGCTTGCTTGGGGCCGGAGGGAATGAAAAACTGTTTTTT
CDR3: CASSLLGAGGNEKLFF

size: -
V: TRBV2
length: 16
D: TRBD2
J: TRBJ2-3
DNA: TGTGCCAGCAGATGGACCCCGGGAGGGGGTGTAAATACGCAGTATTTT
CDR3: CASRWTPGGGVNTQYF

size: -
V: TRBV21-1
length: 14
D: -
J: TRBJ1-5
DNA: TGTGCCAGCAGCGCACCAGGCTTGGATCAGCCCCAGCATTTT
CDR3: CASSAPGLDQPQHF

size: -
V: TRBV10-3
length: 16
D: TRBD1
J: TRBJ1-1
DNA: TGTGCCATCACCAGTGGACAGGGAGGTATGAACACTGAAGCTTTCTTT
CDR3: CAITSGQGGMNTEAFF

size: -
V: TRBV18
length: 14
D: -
J: TRBJ2-3
DNA: TGTGCCAGCCGTGGTGTCCCGATCACAGATACGCAGTATTTT
CDR3: CASRGVPITDTQYF

size: -
V: TRBV20-1
length: 11
D: TRBD2
J: TRBJ2-7
DNA: TGCAGTGCTAGGAGCGGGAGTCAGCAGTACTTC
CDR3: CSARSGSQQYF

size: -
V: TRBV19
length: 15
D: -
J: TRBJ2-2
DNA: TGTGCCAGTAGTATAGGACGGTACCAGACCGGGGAGCTGTTTTTT
CDR3: CASSIGRYQTGELFF

size: -
V: TRBV14
length: 17
D: TRBD2
J: TRBJ2-1
DNA: TGTGCCAGCAGCCGGGTCCCGGGACTAGCGGGAGTAAATGAGCAGTTCTTC
CDR3: CASSRVPGLAGVNEQFF

size: -
V: TRBV5-1
length: 18
D: TRBD1
J: TRBJ1-5
DNA: TGCGCCAGCAGCTGCCCGGACAGGGTTTACGATAGCAATCAGCCCCAGCATTTT
CDR3: CASSCPDRVYDSNQPQHF

size: -
V: TRBV2
length: 11
D: -
J: TRBJ2-7
DNA: TGTGCCAGCAGTGAAGGGTACGAGCAGTACTTC
CDR3: CASSEGYEQYF